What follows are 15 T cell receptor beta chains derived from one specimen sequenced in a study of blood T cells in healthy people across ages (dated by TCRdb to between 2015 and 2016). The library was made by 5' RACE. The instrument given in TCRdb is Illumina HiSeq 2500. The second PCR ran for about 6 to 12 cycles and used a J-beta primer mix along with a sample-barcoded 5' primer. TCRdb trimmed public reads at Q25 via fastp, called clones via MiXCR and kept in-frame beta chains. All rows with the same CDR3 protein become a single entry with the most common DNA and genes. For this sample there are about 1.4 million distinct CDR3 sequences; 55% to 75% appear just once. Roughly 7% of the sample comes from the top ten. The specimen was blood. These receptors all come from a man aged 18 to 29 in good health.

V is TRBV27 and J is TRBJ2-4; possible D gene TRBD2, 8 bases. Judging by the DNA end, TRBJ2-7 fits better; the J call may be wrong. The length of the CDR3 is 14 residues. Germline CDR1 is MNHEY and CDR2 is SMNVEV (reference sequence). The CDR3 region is CASSPGGGFNEQYF. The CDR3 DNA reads TGTGCCAGCAGCCCGGGAGGGGGCTTCAACGAGCAGTACTTC.

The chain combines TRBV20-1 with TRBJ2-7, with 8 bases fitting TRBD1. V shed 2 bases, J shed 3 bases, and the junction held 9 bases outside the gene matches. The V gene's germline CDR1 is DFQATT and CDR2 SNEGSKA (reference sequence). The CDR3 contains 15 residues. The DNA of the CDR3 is TGCAGTGCTAGACCAGGGGCAGGGGGCCTCTACGAGCAGTACTTC. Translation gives CSARPGAGGLYEQYF.

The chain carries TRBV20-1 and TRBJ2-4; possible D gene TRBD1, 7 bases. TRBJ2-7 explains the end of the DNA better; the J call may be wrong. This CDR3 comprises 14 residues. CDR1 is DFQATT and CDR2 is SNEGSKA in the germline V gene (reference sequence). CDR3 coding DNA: TGCAGTGCTAGAGCAGGGGGGTACATCGACGAGCAGTACTTC. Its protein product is CSARAGGYIDEQYF.

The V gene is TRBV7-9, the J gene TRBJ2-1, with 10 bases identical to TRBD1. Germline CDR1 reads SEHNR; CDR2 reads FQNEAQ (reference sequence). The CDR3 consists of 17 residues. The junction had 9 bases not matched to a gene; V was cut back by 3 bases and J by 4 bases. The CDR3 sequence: CASSFPLDRGLYNEQFF. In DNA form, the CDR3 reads TGTGCCAGCAGCTTCCCACTCGACAGGGGGCTGTACAATGAGCAGTTCTTC.

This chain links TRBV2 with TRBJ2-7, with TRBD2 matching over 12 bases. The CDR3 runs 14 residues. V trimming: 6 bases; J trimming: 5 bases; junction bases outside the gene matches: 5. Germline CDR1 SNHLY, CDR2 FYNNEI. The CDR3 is CASRTSGSSHEQYF. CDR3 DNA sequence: TGTGCCAGCAGGACTAGCGGGAGCAGCCACGAGCAGTACTTC. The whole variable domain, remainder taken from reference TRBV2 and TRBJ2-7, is EPEVTQTPSHQVTQMGQEVILRCVPISNHLYFYWYRQILGQKVEFLVSFYNNEISEKSEIFDDQFSVERPDGSNFTLKIRSTKLEDSAMYFCASRTSGSSHEQYFGPGTRLTVT.

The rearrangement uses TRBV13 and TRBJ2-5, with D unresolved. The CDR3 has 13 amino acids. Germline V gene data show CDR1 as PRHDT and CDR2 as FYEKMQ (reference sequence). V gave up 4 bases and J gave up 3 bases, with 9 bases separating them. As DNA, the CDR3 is TGTGCCAGCAGCTCGCAAATAAAAGAGACCCAGTACTTC. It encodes CASSSQIKETQYF.

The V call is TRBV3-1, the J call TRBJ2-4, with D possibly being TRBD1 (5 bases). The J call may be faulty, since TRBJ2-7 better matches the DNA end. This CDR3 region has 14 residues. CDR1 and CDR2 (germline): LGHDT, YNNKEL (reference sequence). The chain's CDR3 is CASSRGANRDEQYF. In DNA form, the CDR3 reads TGTGCCAGCAGCCGTGGGGCTAATCGAGACGAGCAGTACTTC.

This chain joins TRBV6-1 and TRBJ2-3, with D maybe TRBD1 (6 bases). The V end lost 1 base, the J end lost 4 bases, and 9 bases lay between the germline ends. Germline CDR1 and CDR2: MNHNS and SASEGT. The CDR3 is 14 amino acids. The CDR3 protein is CASSEERTADTQYF. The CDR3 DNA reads TGTGCCAGCAGTGAAGAACGGACAGCAGATACGCAGTATTTT.

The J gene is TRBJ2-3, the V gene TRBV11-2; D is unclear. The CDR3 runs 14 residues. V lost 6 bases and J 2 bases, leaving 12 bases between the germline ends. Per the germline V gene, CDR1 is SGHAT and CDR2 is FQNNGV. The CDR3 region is CASSNTLPTDTQYF. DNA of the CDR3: TGTGCCAGCAGTAATACACTCCCCACAGATACGCAGTATTTT.

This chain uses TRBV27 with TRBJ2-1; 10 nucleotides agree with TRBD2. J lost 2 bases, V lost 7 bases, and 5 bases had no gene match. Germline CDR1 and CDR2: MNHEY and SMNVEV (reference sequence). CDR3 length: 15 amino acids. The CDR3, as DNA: TGTGCCAGCATCGGAGGACTAGCGGCCTACAATGAGCAGTTCTTC. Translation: CASIGGLAAYNEQFF.

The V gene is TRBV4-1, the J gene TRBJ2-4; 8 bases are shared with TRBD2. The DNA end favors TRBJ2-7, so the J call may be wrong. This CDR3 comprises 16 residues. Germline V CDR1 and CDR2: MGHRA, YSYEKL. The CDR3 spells CASSQMGLGNHYEQYF. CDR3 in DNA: TGCGCCAGCAGCCAGATGGGACTAGGAAACCACTACGAGCAGTACTTC.

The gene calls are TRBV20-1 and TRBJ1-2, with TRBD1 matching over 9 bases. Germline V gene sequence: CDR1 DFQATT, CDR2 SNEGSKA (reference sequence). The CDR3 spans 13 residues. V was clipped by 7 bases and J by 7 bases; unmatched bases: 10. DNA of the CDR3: TGCAGTGGCCGACCACAGGGGGCGAGTGGCTACACCTTC. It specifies CSGRPQGASGYTF.

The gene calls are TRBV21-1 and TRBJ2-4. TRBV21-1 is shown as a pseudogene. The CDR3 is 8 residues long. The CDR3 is CASSKEYF. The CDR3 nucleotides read TGTGCCAGCAGCAAAGAGTACTTC.

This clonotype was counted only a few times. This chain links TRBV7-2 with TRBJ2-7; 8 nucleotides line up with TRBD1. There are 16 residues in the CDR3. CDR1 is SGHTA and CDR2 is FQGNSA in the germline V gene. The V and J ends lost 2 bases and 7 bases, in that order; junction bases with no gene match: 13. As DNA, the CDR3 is TGTGCCAGCAGCTTACAAACCGGGACAGGTGCCTTGGAGCAGTACTTC. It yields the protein CASSLQTGTGALEQYF.

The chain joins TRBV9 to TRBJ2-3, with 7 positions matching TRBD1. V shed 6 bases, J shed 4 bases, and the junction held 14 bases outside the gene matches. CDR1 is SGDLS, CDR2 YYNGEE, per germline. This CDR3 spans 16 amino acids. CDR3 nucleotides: TGTGCCAGCAACGTTCGGTTGGGTCAGGGGGCAGATACGCAGTATTTT. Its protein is CASNVRLGQGADTQYF.